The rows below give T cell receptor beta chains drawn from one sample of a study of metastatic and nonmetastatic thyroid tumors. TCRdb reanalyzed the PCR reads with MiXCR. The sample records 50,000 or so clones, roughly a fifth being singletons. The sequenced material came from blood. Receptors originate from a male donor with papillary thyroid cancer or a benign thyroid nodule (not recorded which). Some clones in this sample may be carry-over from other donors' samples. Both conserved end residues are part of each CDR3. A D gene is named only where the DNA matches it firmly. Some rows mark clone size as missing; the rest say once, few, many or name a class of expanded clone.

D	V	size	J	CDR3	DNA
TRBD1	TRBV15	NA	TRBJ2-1	CATSRGGQGQNEQFF	TGTGCCACCAGCAGAGGAGGACAGGGTCAGAATGAGCAGTTCTTC
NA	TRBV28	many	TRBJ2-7	CASSLWRNEQYF	TGTGCCAGCAGTTTATGGAGGAACGAGCAGTACTTC
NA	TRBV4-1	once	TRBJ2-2	CASSRPPVTGERSGELFF	TGCGCCAGCAGCCGCCCACCCGTGACAGGTGAGAGGAGCGGGGAGCTGTTTTTT
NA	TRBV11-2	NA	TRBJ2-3	CASSLGVLGTDTQYF	TGTGCCAGCAGCCTTGGGGTTTTAGGCACAGATACGCAGTATTTT
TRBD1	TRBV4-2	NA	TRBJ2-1	CASSQGAGQAYNEQFF	TGTGCCAGCAGCCAAGGGGCCGGACAGGCCTACAATGAGCAGTTCTTC
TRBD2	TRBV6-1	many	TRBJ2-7	CARPTASGAYEQYF	TGTGCCAGACCCACGGCTAGCGGGGCCTACGAGCAGTACTTC
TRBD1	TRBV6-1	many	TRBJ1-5	CASRKQGRNQPQHF	TGTGCCAGCAGGAAACAGGGGCGCAATCAGCCCCAGCATTTT
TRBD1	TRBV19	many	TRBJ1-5	CASSTQQGASNQPQHF	TGTGCCAGTAGTACCCAACAGGGGGCTAGCAATCAGCCCCAGCATTTT
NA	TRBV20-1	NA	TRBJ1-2	CSPGRGESGGYTF	TGCAGTCCCGGGAGGGGGGAATCAGGAGGCTACACCTTC
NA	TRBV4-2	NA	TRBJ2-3	CASRGLRGEVTDTQYF	TGTGCCAGCAGGGGTTTGAGGGGAGAGGTAACAGATACGCAGTATTTT
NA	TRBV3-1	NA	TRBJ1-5	CASSQDGGSDQPQHF	TGTGCCAGCAGCCAAGATGGGGGTTCGGATCAGCCCCAGCATTTT
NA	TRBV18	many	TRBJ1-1	CASSPPRVLHTEAFF	TGTGCCAGCTCACCACCAAGGGTCCTTCACACTGAAGCTTTCTTT
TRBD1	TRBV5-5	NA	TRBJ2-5	CASSSGTAQETQYF	TGTGCCAGCAGCTCAGGGACAGCACAAGAGACCCAGTACTTC
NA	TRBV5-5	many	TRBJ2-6	CASSHLPGDGANVLTF	TGTGCCAGCAGCCATCTCCCGGGGGACGGGGCCAACGTCCTGACTTTC
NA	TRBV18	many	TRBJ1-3	CASSRRDRSSSGNTIYF	TGTGCCAGCTCGCGACGGGACCGATCGAGCTCTGGAAACACCATATATTTT
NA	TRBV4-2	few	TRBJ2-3	CASSQGGSLRTDTQYF	TGTGCCAGCAGCCAAGGGGGGAGCCTTCGCACAGATACGCAGTATTTT
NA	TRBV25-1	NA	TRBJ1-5	CASSEGQTFWPQHF	TGTGCCAGCAGTGAAGGACAGACATTCTGGCCCCAGCATTTT
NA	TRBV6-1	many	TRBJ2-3	CASRVGGSGTDTQYF	TGTGCCAGCAGAGTAGGCGGATCTGGGACAGATACGCAGTATTTT
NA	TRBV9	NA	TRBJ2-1	CASSRTDSSYNEQFF	TGTGCCAGCAGCCGTACCGACAGCTCCTACAATGAGCAGTTCTTC
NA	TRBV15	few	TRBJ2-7	CATSKPRQTFREQYF	TGTGCCACCAGCAAACCTAGACAGACCTTTCGCGAGCAGTACTTC
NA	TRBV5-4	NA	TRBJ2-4	CASSPEGGGASAKNIQYF	TGTGCCAGCAGCCCCGAGGGGGGCGGGGCCTCAGCCAAAAACATTCAGTACTTC
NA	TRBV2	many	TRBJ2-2	CASRGPINTGELFF	TGTGCCAGCAGGGGACCCATCAACACCGGGGAGCTGTTTTTT
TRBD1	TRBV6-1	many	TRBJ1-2	CASSSIRDRGRGYTF	TGTGCCAGCAGCTCTATCCGGGACAGGGGGCGAGGCTACACCTTC
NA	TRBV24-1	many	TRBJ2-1	CATSERLNEQFF	TGTGCCACCAGTGAAAGACTCAATGAGCAGTTCTTC
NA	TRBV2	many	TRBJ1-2	CASSGVDPDRLYGYTF	TGTGCCAGCAGTGGTGTTGATCCGGACAGACTCTATGGCTACACCTTC
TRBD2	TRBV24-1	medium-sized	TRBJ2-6	CATSDQTGTSGRPPGANVLTF	TGTGCCACCAGTGATCAAACCGGGACTAGCGGCCGCCCCCCTGGGGCCAACGTCCTGACTTTC
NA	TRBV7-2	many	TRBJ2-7	CASSLTGTYEQYF	TGTGCCAGCAGCTTAACGGGGACCTACGAGCAGTACTTC
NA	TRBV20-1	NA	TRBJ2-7	CGAFMVSVVYEQYF	TGCGGCGCCTTTATGGTTAGTGTGGTCTACGAGCAGTACTTC
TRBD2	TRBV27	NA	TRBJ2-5	CASSVTTSGGETQYF	TGTGCCAGCAGTGTGACGACTAGCGGGGGGGAGACCCAGTACTTC
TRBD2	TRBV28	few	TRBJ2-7	CASSESPAGPAQYEQYF	TGTGCCAGCAGTGAATCCCCAGCGGGACCCGCGCAGTACGAGCAGTACTTC
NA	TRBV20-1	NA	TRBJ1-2	CSARDMGSYGYTF	TGCAGTGCTAGAGATATGGGGAGCTATGGCTACACCTTC